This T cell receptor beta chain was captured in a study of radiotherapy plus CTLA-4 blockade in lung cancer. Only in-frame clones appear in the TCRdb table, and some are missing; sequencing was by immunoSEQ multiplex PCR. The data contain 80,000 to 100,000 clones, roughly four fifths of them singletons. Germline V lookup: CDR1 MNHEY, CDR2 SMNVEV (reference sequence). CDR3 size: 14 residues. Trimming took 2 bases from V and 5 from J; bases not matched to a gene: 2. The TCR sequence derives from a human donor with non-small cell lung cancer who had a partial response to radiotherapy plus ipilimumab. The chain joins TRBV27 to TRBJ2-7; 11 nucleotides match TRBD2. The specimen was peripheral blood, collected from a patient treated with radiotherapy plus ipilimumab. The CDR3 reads CASSLTSGSHEQYF. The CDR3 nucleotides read TGTGCCAGCAGTTTAACTAGCGGGAGCCACGAGCAGTACTTC.